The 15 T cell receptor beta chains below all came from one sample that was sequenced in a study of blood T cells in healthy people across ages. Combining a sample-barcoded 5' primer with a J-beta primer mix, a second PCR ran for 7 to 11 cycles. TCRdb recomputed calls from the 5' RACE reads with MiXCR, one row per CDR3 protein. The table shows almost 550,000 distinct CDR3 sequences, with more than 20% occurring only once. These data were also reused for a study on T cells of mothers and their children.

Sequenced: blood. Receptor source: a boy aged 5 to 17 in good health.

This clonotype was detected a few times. The CDR3 DNA is TGCAGCGTTGAAGGATGGTGGGTCCCTCTAGCGGGAGGTGTGTATGAGCAGTTCTTC. Translation gives CSVEGWWVPLAGGVYEQFF. The J gene is TRBJ2-1, the V gene TRBV29-1; 11 bases are shared with TRBD2. CDR1 is SQVTM and CDR2 is ANQGSEA in the germline V gene. The V gene end was trimmed by 1 base and the J gene end by 8 bases; junction bases not matched to a gene: 19. The CDR3 runs to 19 residues.

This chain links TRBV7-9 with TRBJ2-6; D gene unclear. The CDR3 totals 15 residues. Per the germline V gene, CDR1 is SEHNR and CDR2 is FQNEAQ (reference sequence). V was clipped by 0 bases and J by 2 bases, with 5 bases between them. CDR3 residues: CASSLALPGANVLTF. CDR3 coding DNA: TGTGCCAGCAGCTTAGCTCTCCCTGGGGCCAACGTCCTGACTTTC.

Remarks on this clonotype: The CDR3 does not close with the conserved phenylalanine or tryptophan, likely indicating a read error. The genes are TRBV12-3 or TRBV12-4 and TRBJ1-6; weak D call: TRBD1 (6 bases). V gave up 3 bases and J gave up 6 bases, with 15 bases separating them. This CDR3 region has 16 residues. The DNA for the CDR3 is TGTGCCAGCAGTTTGAAGACAGGCCAATCTAATTCACCCCTCCACCTT. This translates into CASSLKTGQSNSPLHL.

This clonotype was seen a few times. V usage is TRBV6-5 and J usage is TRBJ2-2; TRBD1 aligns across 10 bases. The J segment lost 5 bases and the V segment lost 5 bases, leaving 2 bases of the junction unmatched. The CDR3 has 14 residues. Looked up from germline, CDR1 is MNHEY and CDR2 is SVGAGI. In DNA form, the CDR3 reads TGTGCCAGCAGTCGGACAGGGGGAACCGGGGAGCTGTTTTTT. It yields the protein CASSRTGGTGELFF.

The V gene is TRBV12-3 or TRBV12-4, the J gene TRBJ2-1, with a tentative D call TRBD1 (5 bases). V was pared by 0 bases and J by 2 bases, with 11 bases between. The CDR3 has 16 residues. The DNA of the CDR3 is TGTGCCAGCAGTTTAGCGGCCCCAGGGCCCTACAATGAGCAGTTCTTC. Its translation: CASSLAAPGPYNEQFF.

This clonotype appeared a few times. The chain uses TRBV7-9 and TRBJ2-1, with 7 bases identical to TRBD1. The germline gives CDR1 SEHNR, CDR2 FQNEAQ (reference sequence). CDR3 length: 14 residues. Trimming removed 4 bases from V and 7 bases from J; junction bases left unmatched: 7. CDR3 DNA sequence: TGTGCCAGCAGCTCGGACAGGTTGGGGAATGAGCAGTTCTTC. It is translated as CASSSDRLGNEQFF.

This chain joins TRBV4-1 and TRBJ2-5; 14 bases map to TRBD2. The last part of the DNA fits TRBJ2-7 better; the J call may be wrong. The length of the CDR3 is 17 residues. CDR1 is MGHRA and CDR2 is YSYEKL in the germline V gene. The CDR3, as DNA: TGCGCCAGCAGCCAGGGTGGGACTAGCGGGAGCTGGTACGAGCAGTACTTC. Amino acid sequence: CASSQGGTSGSWYEQYF.

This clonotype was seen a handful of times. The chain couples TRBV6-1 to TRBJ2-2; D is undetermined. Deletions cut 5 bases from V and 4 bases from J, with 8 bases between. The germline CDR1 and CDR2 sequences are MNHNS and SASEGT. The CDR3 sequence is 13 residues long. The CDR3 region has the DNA TGTGCCAGCAGTATTGAGGTCACCGGGGAGCTGTTTTTT. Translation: CASSIEVTGELFF.

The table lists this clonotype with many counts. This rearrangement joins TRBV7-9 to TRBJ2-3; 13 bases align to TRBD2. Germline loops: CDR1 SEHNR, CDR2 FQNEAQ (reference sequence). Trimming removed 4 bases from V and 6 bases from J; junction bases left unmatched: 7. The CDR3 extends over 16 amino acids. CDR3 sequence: CASSYGLAGVSDTQYF. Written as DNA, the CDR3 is TGTGCCAGCAGCTACGGACTAGCGGGAGTATCGGATACGCAGTATTTT.

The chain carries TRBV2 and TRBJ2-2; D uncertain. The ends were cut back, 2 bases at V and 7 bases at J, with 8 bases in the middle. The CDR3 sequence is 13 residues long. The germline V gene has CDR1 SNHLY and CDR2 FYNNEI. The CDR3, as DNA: TGTGCCAGCAGTGAATCCCGAGGCGGGGAGCTGTTTTTT. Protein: CASSESRGGELFF.

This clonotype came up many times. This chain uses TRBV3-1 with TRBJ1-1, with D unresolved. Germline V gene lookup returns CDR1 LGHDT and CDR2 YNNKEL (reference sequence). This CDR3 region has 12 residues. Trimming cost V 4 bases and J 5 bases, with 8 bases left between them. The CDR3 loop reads CASSPGVTEAFF. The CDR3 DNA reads TGTGCCAGCAGCCCAGGAGTTACTGAAGCTTTCTTT.

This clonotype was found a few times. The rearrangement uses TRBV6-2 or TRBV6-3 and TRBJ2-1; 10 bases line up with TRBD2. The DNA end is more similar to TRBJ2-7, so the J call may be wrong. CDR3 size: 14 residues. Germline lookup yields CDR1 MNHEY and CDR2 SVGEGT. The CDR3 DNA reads TGTGCCAGTTCCGGACTAGCGGTCTCCTACGAGCAGTACTTC. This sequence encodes CASSGLAVSYEQYF.

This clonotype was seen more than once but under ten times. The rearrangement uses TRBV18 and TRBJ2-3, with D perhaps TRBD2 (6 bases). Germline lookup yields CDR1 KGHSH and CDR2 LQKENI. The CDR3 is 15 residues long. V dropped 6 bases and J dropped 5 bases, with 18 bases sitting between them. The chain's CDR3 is CASSPGTGRGDTQYF. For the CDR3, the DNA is TGTGCCAGCTCGCCTGGGACTGGACGAGGAGATACGCAGTATTTT.

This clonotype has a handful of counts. CDR3 sequence reads: CASSHPDLNEQFF. Here the CDR3 DNA reads TGCGCCAGCAGCCACCCGGACCTCAATGAGCAGTTCTTC. The chain recombines TRBV4-1 with TRBJ2-1; no definite D call. The V gene lost 3 bases and the J gene lost 6 bases, with 9 bases spanning the gap. The CDR3 is 13 amino acids. The germline gives CDR1 MGHRA, CDR2 YSYEKL.

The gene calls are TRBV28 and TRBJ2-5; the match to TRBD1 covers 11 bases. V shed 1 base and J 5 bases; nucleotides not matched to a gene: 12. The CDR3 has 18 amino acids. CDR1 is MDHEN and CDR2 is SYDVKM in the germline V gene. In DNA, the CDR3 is TGTGCCAGCAGTTTATCCAGGACAGGGGGCCGCTTTGGGGAGACCCAGTACTTC. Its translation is CASSLSRTGGRFGETQYF.